This is a list of T cell receptor beta chains from one sample in a study of human T cells and chemical hapten exposure. TCRdb re-called the RACE reads with MiXCR, one entry per CDR3 protein. The table includes fewer than 40,000 distinct CDR3 sequences, roughly 5% detected once. Input material: whole blood. These receptors were taken from a human donor in good health. Some clones in this sample may be carry-over from other donors' samples. Each CDR3 is given with its conserved first and last residue. A D gene is named only where the DNA matches it firmly. Clone size is given for some rows only: seen once, a few or many times, or a class if the clone is expanded.

>TRBJ1-6|.|TRBV27|many
TGTGCCAGCAGCCCGGGAGCGCATAATTCACCCCTCCACTTT
CASSPGAHNSPLHF
>TRBJ1-1|TRBD1|TRBV7-2|.
TGTGCCAGCAGCTTAAGGGGGCTTGGCACTGAAGCTTTCTTT
CASSLRGLGTEAFF
>TRBJ2-3|.|TRBV20-1|.
TGCAGTGCTAGAGATGGGTTGACGGGGCAGTATTTT
CSARDGLTGQYF
>TRBJ1-1|.|TRBV6-1|many
TGTGCCAGCAGTGAAACGGCAGAGAACACTGAAGCTTTCTTT
CASSETAENTEAFF
>TRBJ1-1|.|TRBV7-9|many
TGTGCCAGCAGCTTCGGGCAGGAGTCGCAGGCTTTCTTT
CASSFGQESQAFF
>TRBJ1-2|.|TRBV7-9|few
TGTGCCAGCAGCCCTAACGACAGGTTAGCTAACTATGGCTACACCTTC
CASSPNDRLANYGYTF
>TRBJ2-7|TRBD1|TRBV20-1|many
TGCAGTGCTATCAGGGGGCAGTTCGACGAGCAGTACTTC
CSAIRGQFDEQYF
>TRBJ2-7|TRBD2|TRBV3-1|medium-sized
TGTGCCAGCAGCCACGGGGGTCCGGGGGGTAACGAGCAGTACTTC
CASSHGGPGGNEQYF
>TRBJ2-7|.|TRBV6-6|few
TGTGCCAGCAGTTACGACTGGGAGCACGAGCAGTACTTC
CASSYDWEHEQYF
>TRBJ1-5|TRBD1|TRBV6-1|.
TGTGCCAGCAGTGAAGTAGAAATGGTCAGGGGGCGAGGAGGGTATCAGCCCCAGCATTTT
CASSEVEMVRGRGGYQPQHF
>TRBJ2-3|.|TRBV6-6|many
TGTGCCAGCAGTTACTCCCCCGACTGGGGCACAGATACGCAGTATTTT
CASSYSPDWGTDTQYF
>TRBJ1-1|TRBD1|TRBV7-2|few
TGTGCCAGCAGCCTAACAGGGGTCAGGAACACTGAAGCTTTCTTT
CASSLTGVRNTEAFF
>TRBJ2-3|.|TRBV7-9|many
TGTGCCAGCAGCCCGCACAGGCGGGGAGGAACAGATACGCAGTATTTT
CASSPHRRGGTDTQYF
>TRBJ1-2|.|TRBV29-1|few
TGCAGCGTACGGGAGCGGGGGAACTATGGCTACACCTTC
CSVRERGNYGYTF
>TRBJ2-1|TRBD2|TRBV7-2|.
TGTGCCAGCAGACTTAGCGGGAGTAGCATTGAGCAGTTCTTC
CASRLSGSSIEQFF
>TRBJ2-5|.|TRBV6-5|many
TGTGCCAGCAGTTCGTCGGGGACCCAGTACTTC
CASSSSGTQYF
>TRBJ1-2|.|TRBV18|few
TGTGCCAGCTCACCTAACAAGGGGAACTATGGCTACACCTTC
CASSPNKGNYGYTF
>TRBJ1-1|TRBD1|TRBV7-2|many
TGTGCCAGCAGCTTATGGGCGGGGACAGGGAGAACTGAAGCTTTCTTT
CASSLWAGTGRTEAFF
>TRBJ2-1|.|TRBV3-1|many
TGTGCCAGCAGCCAAGATCACTATGGTGAGCAGTTCTTC
CASSQDHYGEQFF
>TRBJ2-3|TRBD2|TRBV5-1|many
TGCGCCAGCAGCTTGGCAGGGACTAGGGCAGATACGCAGTATTTT
CASSLAGTRADTQYF
>TRBJ2-3|.|TRBV10-3|few
TGTGCCATCAGTGCTGTCAAGGTTTCTGATACGCAGTATTTT
CAISAVKVSDTQYF
>TRBJ1-1|.|TRBV7-9|many
TGTGCCAGCAGCTTAGCGCGTACTTACACTGAAGCTTTCTTT
CASSLARTYTEAFF
>TRBJ2-3|.|TRBV29-1|many
TGCAGCGCTCGGCGGGGGCCCCAGGGAGATACGCAGTATTTT
CSARRGPQGDTQYF
>TRBJ2-3|TRBD1|TRBV6-5|.
TGTGCCAGCACGCGGCGGGGACAGGGGCAAGATACGCAGTATTTT
CASTRRGQGQDTQYF
>TRBJ2-5|TRBD2|TRBV5-5|many
TGTGCCAGCAGCCCGGACCCTAGCGGGAGTAAAGAGACCCAGTACTTC
CASSPDPSGSKETQYF
>TRBJ2-1|TRBD1|TRBV5-4|few
TGTGCCAGCAGCTTGACGGGACAGGGATCAACTGAGCAGTTCTTC
CASSLTGQGSTEQFF
>TRBJ1-2|.|TRBV6-6|many
TGTGCCAGCAGTTACTCCCCCGAGGACAGTCACTATGGCTACACCTTC
CASSYSPEDSHYGYTF
>TRBJ2-5|TRBD2|TRBV4-2|few
TGTGCCAGCAACCAAGAATTAGCGGGAGGGCGGTACCAAGAGACCCAGTACTTC
CASNQELAGGRYQETQYF
>TRBJ1-1|.|TRBV3-1|medium-sized
TGTGCCAGCAGCCAAGTACGTGGGGGGTCTGAAGCTTTCTTT
CASSQVRGGSEAFF
>TRBJ2-3|.|TRBV6-5|many
TGTGCCAGCAACACGGGAGACAACACAGATACGCAGTATTTT
CASNTGDNTDTQYF
>TRBJ1-5|TRBD1|TRBV12-3/TRBV12-4|many
TGTGCCAGCAGTAGGACAGGGGATGTCCAGCCCCAGCATTTT
CASSRTGDVQPQHF